Listed below are T cell receptor beta chains from one sample, sequenced in a study of shared clonotypes between healthy human individuals. This table comes from immunoSEQ multiplex PCR, and its TCRdb copy is limited to in-frame clones, with some not included. The data hold roughly 1 million clones, with around 75% observed a single time. Sequenced input: memory CD4+ T cells sorted from blood. The receptors stem from a man in his late teens or twenties in good health. Each CDR3 is given with its conserved first and last residue. Each record gives: J gene, V gene, CDR3 protein.

J gene: TRBJ2-1
V gene: TRBV18
CDR3 protein: CASSPLRGIYNEQFF

J gene: TRBJ2-6
V gene: TRBV15
CDR3 protein: CATSRDRGSGANVLTF

J gene: TRBJ2-4
V gene: TRBV5-1
CDR3 protein: CASSLTGQDIQYF

J gene: TRBJ1-2
V gene: TRBV10-3
CDR3 protein: CAISEHTLAGGDGYTF

J gene: TRBJ1-1
V gene: TRBV7-9
CDR3 protein: CASSQGQGRNEAFF

J gene: TRBJ2-7
V gene: TRBV9
CDR3 protein: CASSAGTSGRVEQYF

J gene: .
V gene: TRBV29-1
CDR3 protein: CSVEILYEQYF

J gene: TRBJ1-5
V gene: TRBV28
CDR3 protein: CASSSSLTEYSNQPQHF

J gene: TRBJ2-2
V gene: TRBV28
CDR3 protein: CASTSGTGELFF

J gene: TRBJ2-5
V gene: TRBV6-1
CDR3 protein: CASSVDPSGIETQYF

J gene: TRBJ2-3
V gene: TRBV19
CDR3 protein: CASSSWTATDTQYF

J gene: TRBJ1-6
V gene: TRBV6-1
CDR3 protein: CASSEVRQNSPLHF

J gene: TRBJ1-1
V gene: TRBV18
CDR3 protein: CASSPGAEKNTEAFF